This T cell receptor beta chain emerged from a study of glioma-infiltrating T cells after dendritic cell vaccination. Study at large: Patients received autologous tumor lysate-pulsed dendritic cell vaccination between about 2002 and 2012.

Method: immunoSEQ multiplex PCR; TCRdb's copy keeps in-frame clones and lacks some. The table shows tens of thousands of clones, with 85% occurring only once. No glioblastoma patient carried an isocitrate dehydrogenase mutation. The sequence came from a human donor with glioblastoma. The material was blood, obtained before dendritic cell vaccination.

The CDR3 spells CASSPSRTGPYEQYF. The CDR3, as DNA: TGTGCCAGCAGCCCCAGTAGGACAGGGCCGTACGAGCAGTACTTC. The chain recombines TRBV5-4 with TRBJ2-7; 8 positions agree with TRBD1. CDR1 is SGHNT, CDR2 YYREEE, per germline (reference sequence). Losses at the gene ends were 4 bases for V and 4 bases for J; bases not matched to a gene: 10. The CDR3 extends over 15 amino acids.